A selection of T cell receptor beta chains follows, all from one sample in a study of OX40 agonist ivuxolimab in advanced cancers. Clones were sequenced by immunoSEQ multiplex PCR, and TCRdb holds only the in-frame ones, with some missing. The sample has about 88,000 clones, around 82% seen once. The specimen comprised CD4+ or CD8+ T cells sorted from blood, sampled in a trial of the OX40 agonist ivuxolimab. The receptors here all came from an adult with an advanced solid tumor such as melanoma, head and neck, liver or kidney cancer. CDR3s include the opening cysteine and the closing phenylalanine or tryptophan. The D gene is left open where the match is weak. The listing skips clone size in some rows; elsewhere it reads once, few, many or a size class.

d_gene	abundance	v_gene	j_gene	CDR3aa	CDR3nt
TRBD2	.	TRBV11-2	TRBJ2-7	CASSRSLSGRAGEQYF	TGTGCCAGCAGCCGCTCCTTGAGCGGGAGGGCGGGGGAGCAGTACTTC
.	many	TRBV28	TRBJ1-5	CASSFGAQPQHF	TGTGCCAGCAGTTTCGGGGCGCAGCCCCAGCATTTT
.	.	TRBV7-2	TRBJ2-7	CASSLRSVGEQYF	TGTGCCAGCAGCTTACGGTCGGTGGGGGAGCAGTACTTC
.	.	TRBV5-4	TRBJ1-1	CASSQGRQIGTEAFF	TGTGCCAGCAGCCAGGGACGCCAGATAGGAACTGAAGCTTTCTTT
.	few	TRBV4-2	TRBJ2-3	CASSQDRTVTDTQYF	TGTGCCAGCAGCCAAGATAGGACAGTCACAGATACGCAGTATTTT
TRBD2	.	TRBV5-4	TRBJ2-7	CAGSRTSGVSYEQYF	TGTGCCGGCAGCAGGACTAGCGGAGTCTCCTACGAGCAGTACTTC
.	once	TRBV4-2	TRBJ2-1	CASSQDGGSYNEQFF	TGTGCCAGCAGCCAAGATGGGGGTTCCTACAATGAGCAGTTCTTC
TRBD1	.	TRBV5-6	TRBJ2-7	CASSLEGAPYEQYF	TGTGCCAGCAGCTTAGAGGGGGCCCCCTACGAGCAGTACTTC
.	.	TRBV6-1	TRBJ2-5	CASSEVVGTQYF	TGTGCCAGCAGTGAAGTCGTGGGGACCCAGTACTTC
.	.	TRBV5-1	TRBJ2-3	CASTFGGAIDTQYF	TGCGCCAGCACCTTTGGGGGCGCGATAGATACGCAGTATTTT
.	.	TRBV4-1	TRBJ1-3	CASSQGRGISTSGNTIYF	TGCGCCAGCAGCCAGGGGCGGGGGATTTCGACCTCTGGAAACACCATATATTTT
.	.	TRBV7-2	TRBJ2-3	CASSFTDRYYGTQYF	TGTGCCAGCAGCTTCACCGACAGGTACTATGGTACGCAGTATTTT
.	.	TRBV7-9	TRBJ2-1	CASSLRQNNEQFF	TGTGCCAGCAGCTTACGACAGAACAATGAGCAGTTCTTC
.	.	TRBV5-6	TRBJ2-5	CASSRDMGEEQETQYF	TGTGCCAGCAGCAGGGACATGGGGGAGGAACAAGAGACCCAGTACTTC
TRBD1	.	TRBV7-2	TRBJ2-5	CASSLGQQETQYF	TGTGCCAGCAGCCTGGGACAGCAAGAGACCCAGTACTTC
TRBD1	.	TRBV27	TRBJ2-3	CASSPVTGGRTDTQYF	TGTGCCAGCAGTCCAGTGACAGGGGGCCGCACAGATACGCAGTATTTT
.	.	TRBV2	TRBJ2-1	CASTMDSGEQFF	TGTGCCAGCACCATGGACAGCGGGGAGCAGTTCTTC
TRBD1	.	TRBV5-1	TRBJ2-5	CASSVDRGVQETQYF	TGCGCCAGCAGCGTAGACAGGGGGGTCCAAGAGACCCAGTACTTC
TRBD2	few	TRBV9	TRBJ2-1	CASSPAGGDNEQFF	TGTGCCAGCAGCCCTGCGGGGGGGGACAATGAGCAGTTCTTC
TRBD1	.	TRBV5-1	TRBJ1-6	CASSLGQGKNSPLHF	TGCGCCAGCAGCTTGGGACAGGGGAAGAATTCACCCCTCCACTTT
.	.	TRBV9	TRBJ2-7	CASALGEGLDEQYF	TGTGCCAGCGCCTTAGGGGAAGGGTTGGACGAGCAGTACTTC
TRBD1	.	TRBV6-5	TRBJ1-1	CASSGTGWDTEAFF	TGTGCCAGCAGTGGGACAGGGTGGGACACTGAAGCTTTCTTT
.	many	TRBV21-1	TRBJ1-2	CASSLPGYYYGYTF	TGTGCCAGCAGCCTCCCGGGGTATTACTATGGCTACACCTTC
.	.	TRBV6-1	TRBJ2-1	CASSEGDTFSLSYNEQFF	TGTGCCAGCAGTGAAGGAGATACTTTTAGCCTCTCCTACAATGAGCAGTTCTTC
.	once	TRBV5-1	TRBJ2-7	CASSPGLSILYEQYF	TGCGCCAGCAGCCCGGGACTGTCGATACTGTACGAGCAGTACTTC
.	.	TRBV2	TRBJ2-7	CASSHGESSYEQYF	TGTGCCAGCAGTCACGGAGAGAGCTCCTACGAGCAGTACTTC
.	.	TRBV5-6	TRBJ2-7	CASSLDWGAYEQYF	TGTGCCAGCAGCTTGGATTGGGGGGCGTACGAGCAGTACTTC
.	.	TRBV6-5	TRBJ2-1	CASSYSWVESWSEQFF	TGTGCCAGCAGTTACTCGTGGGTCGAAAGTTGGAGTGAGCAGTTCTTC
.	.	TRBV11-3	TRBJ2-2	CASSLSHSGRELFF	TGTGCCAGCAGCTTATCCCACTCGGGACGGGAGCTGTTTTTT
.	.	TRBV4-1	TRBJ1-1	CASSQGARAFF	TGCGCCAGCAGCCAAGGCGCCCGGGCTTTCTTT
.	.	TRBV12-1	TRBJ2-7	CASSSIPGLAEHYEQYF	TGTGCCAGCAGCTCCATCCCCGGACTAGCGGAACATTACGAGCAGTACTTC
TRBD1	.	TRBV5-4	TRBJ2-7	CASSLNRGFGEQYF	TGTGCCAGCAGCTTAAACAGGGGGTTTGGCGAGCAGTACTTC
TRBD1	.	TRBV27	TRBJ1-6	CASSLSGQGAYSPLHF	TGTGCCAGCAGTTTATCCGGACAGGGGGCGTACTCACCCCTCCACTTT
TRBD1	.	TRBV5-4	TRBJ2-7	CASSLEGGHEQYF	TGTGCCAGCAGCTTGGAAGGGGGCCACGAGCAGTACTTC
.	.	TRBV29-1	TRBJ2-2	CSVPLVGGTGELFF	TGCAGCGTCCCCCTGGTAGGGGGGACCGGGGAGCTGTTTTTT
.	.	TRBV5-4	TRBJ2-7	CASSLLGGGEQYF	TGTGCCAGCAGCTTATTAGGGGGGGGCGAGCAGTACTTC
.	.	TRBV6-4	TRBJ2-3	CASSDSPGRTQYF	TGTGCCAGCAGTGACTCGCCGGGGCGTACGCAGTATTTT
TRBD2	once	TRBV9	TRBJ2-5	CASSVGLAGGSGETQYF	TGTGCCAGCAGCGTAGGCCTAGCGGGAGGGTCGGGGGAGACCCAGTACTTC
TRBD1	.	TRBV19	TRBJ2-3	CASSIVTGVFFTDTQYF	TGTGCCAGTAGTATAGTGACAGGGGTTTTTTTCACAGATACGCAGTATTTT
.	.	TRBV14	TRBJ2-7	CASSQGYRFETFPNEQYF	TGTGCCAGCAGCCAAGGGTATCGGTTTGAGACTTTCCCTAACGAGCAGTACTTC
TRBD1	.	TRBV5-1	TRBJ2-2	CATCPGTGVHTGELFF	TGCGCCACCTGTCCCGGGACAGGGGTGCACACCGGGGAGCTGTTTTTT
TRBD1	.	TRBV9	TRBJ2-7	CASSVDGDRYSYEQYF	TGTGCCAGCAGCGTAGATGGGGACAGGTACTCCTACGAGCAGTACTTC
.	.	TRBV30	TRBJ2-1	CAWSVSRAEQFF	TGTGCCTGGAGTGTATCTCGAGCCGAGCAGTTCTTC
TRBD2	once	TRBV5-1	TRBJ2-7	CASRGLAASGIVEQYF	TGCGCCAGCAGAGGACTCGCGGCTAGCGGGATCGTGGAGCAGTACTTC
TRBD1	.	TRBV30	TRBJ1-1	CACKPRFRGTEAFF	TGTGCCTGCAAACCTCGATTCAGGGGGACTGAAGCTTTCTTT
.	.	TRBV5-6	TRBJ2-4	CASSLDYAGTKNIQYF	TGTGCCAGCAGCTTGGATTATGCAGGGACCAAAAACATTCAGTACTTC
.	.	TRBV28	TRBJ2-5	CASSPTGVGQETQYF	TGTGCCAGCAGCCCAACCGGGGTGGGTCAAGAGACCCAGTACTTC
.	once	TRBV7-3	TRBJ2-3	CASSLVRSDTQYF	TGTGCCAGCAGCTTAGTTCGATCGGATACGCAGTATTTT
.	few	TRBV30	TRBJ1-6	CAWTPSSYNSPLHF	TGTGCCTGGACACCTAGCTCCTATAATTCACCCCTCCACTTT
.	.	TRBV6-4	TRBJ1-2	CASSDIFGGRGYTF	TGTGCCAGCAGTGACATATTCGGGGGGAGAGGCTACACCTTC
TRBD2	.	TRBV11-3	TRBJ2-2	CASSLVAGAGGMGKNGELFF	TGTGCCAGCAGCTTAGTCGCGGGAGCGGGAGGGATGGGAAAAAACGGGGAGCTGTTTTTT
TRBD2	.	TRBV4-1	TRBJ2-1	CASSQGSLAGEQFF	TGCGCCAGCAGCCAAGGTAGCCTAGCGGGTGAGCAGTTCTTC
TRBD2	.	TRBV7-9	TRBJ2-1	CASSSFGRKKRGNEQFF	TGTGCCAGCAGCTCGTTCGGGAGGAAGAAGAGGGGCAATGAGCAGTTCTTC
TRBD2	.	TRBV6-6	TRBJ2-7	CASSIGLGYYEQYF	TGTGCCAGCAGTATCGGACTAGGGTACTACGAGCAGTACTTC
TRBD1	.	TRBV19	TRBJ1-1	CASSPGTGGVRIEAFF	TGTGCCAGTAGTCCTGGGACAGGGGGTGTGAGGATTGAAGCTTTCTTT